This T cell receptor beta chain is drawn from a study of blood T cell repertoires in COVID-19. About the study: Donors in the United States, Italy and Spain gave samples during acute or convalescent COVID-19.

Original data processing: It was from reference gene primer amplification that nucleated cell counts were estimated. Assay used: immunoSEQ multiplex PCR; TCRdb lists only in-frame clones, some missing. The V and J calls and the clone size are those of that table, but D and trimming were determined from the DNA. The table includes fewer than 400,000 clones, around nine tenths detected once. V lost 0 bases to trimming and J lost 7 bases, with 15 bases between them. Per the germline V gene, CDR1 is PRHDT and CDR2 is FYEKMQ (reference sequence). There are 15 residues in the CDR3. Cohort assignment relied on participant-reported clinical history. Individuals in the exposed group had encountered a COVID-19 case within 2 weeks preceding study entry.

The receptor was derived from a woman in her twenties or thirties who had been exposed to COVID-19. The sequencing sample was made of PBMCs or T cells enriched from blood (not recorded which). V gene TRBV13 combines with J gene TRBJ1-2; the D gene is possibly TRBD1 (6 bases). The CDR3 bases are TGTGCCAGCAGCTTAGGCCTCCAACAGGGATCTGGCTACACCTTC. The encoded protein is CASSLGLQQGSGYTF.